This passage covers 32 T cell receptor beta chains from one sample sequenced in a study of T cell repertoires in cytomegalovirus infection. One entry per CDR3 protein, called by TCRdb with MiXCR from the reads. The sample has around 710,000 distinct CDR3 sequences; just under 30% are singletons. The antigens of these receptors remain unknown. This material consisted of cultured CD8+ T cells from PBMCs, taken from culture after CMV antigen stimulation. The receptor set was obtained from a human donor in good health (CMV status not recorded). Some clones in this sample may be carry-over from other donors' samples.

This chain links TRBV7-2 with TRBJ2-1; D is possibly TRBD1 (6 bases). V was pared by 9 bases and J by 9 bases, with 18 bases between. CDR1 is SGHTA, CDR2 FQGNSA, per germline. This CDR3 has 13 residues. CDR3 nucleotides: TGTGCCAGTAGCCCGGAGAGGGGGTGTGAGCAGTTCTTC. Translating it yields CASSPERGCEQFF.

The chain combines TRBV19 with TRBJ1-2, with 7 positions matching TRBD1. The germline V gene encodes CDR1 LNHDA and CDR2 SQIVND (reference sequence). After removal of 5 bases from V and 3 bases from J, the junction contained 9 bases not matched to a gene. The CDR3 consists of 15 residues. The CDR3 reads CASSPYIGTDYGYTF. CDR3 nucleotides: TGTGCCAGTAGTCCCTACATCGGGACAGACTATGGCTACACCTTC.

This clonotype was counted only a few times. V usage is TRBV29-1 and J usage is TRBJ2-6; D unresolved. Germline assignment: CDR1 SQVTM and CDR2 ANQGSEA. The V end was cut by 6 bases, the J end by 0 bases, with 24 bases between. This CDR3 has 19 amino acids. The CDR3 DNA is TGCAGCGTCCGCAACGAGGCAGAGTCTCCCAACTCTGGGGCCAACGTCCTGACTTTC. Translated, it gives CSVRNEAESPNSGANVLTF.

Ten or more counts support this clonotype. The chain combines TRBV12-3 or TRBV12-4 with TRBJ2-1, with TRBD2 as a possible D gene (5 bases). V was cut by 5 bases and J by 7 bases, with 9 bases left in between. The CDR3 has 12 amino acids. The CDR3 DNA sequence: TGTGCCAGCAGTGTTGAGCGGAATGAGCAGTTCTTC. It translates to CASSVERNEQFF.

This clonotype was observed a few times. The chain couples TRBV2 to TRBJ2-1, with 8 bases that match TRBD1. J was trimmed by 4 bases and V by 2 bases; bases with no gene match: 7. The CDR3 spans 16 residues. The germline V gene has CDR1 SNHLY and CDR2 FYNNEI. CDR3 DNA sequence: TGTGCCAGCAGTGAACTTCGGACAGGGAGATACAATGAGCAGTTCTTC. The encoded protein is CASSELRTGRYNEQFF.

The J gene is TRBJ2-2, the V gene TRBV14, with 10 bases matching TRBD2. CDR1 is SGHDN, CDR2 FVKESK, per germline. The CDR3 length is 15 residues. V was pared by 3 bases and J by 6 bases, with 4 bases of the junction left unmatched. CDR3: CASSHPGTSAGELFF. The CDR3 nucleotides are TGTGCCAGCAGCCACCCTGGGACTAGCGCCGGGGAGCTGTTTTTT.

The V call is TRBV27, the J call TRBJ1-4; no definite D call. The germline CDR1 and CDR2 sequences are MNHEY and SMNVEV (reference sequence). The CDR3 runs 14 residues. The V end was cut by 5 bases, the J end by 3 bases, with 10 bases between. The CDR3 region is CASSPRTANEKLFF. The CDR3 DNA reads TGTGCCAGCAGTCCTCGGACGGCTAATGAAAAACTGTTTTTT. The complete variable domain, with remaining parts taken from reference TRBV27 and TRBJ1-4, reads EAQVTQNPRYLITVTGKKLTVTCSQNMNHEYMSWYRQDPGLGLRQIYYSMNVEVTDKGDVPEGYKVSRKEKRNFPLILESPSPNQTSLYFCASSPRTANEKLFFGSGTQLSVL.

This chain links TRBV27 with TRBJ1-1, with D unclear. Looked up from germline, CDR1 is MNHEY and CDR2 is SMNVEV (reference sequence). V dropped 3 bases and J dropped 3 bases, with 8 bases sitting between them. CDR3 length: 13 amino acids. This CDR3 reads CASSFRVHTEAFF. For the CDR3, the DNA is TGTGCCAGCAGTTTTCGAGTTCACACTGAAGCTTTCTTT.

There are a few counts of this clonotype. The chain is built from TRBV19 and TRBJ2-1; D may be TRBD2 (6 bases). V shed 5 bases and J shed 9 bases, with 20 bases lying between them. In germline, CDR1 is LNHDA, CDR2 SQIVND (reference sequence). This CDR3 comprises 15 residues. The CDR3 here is CASSGRTTPSGEQFF. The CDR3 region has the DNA TGTGCCAGTAGTGGAAGGACTACCCCTTCTGGTGAGCAGTTCTTC.

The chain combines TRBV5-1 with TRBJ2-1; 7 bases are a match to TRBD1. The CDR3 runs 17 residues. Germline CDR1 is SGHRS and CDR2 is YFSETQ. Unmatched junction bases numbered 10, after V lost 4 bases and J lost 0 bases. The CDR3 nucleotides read TGCGCCAGCAGCCCTCGGACAGGCCTTAGCTCCTACAATGAGCAGTTCTTC. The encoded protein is CASSPRTGLSSYNEQFF.

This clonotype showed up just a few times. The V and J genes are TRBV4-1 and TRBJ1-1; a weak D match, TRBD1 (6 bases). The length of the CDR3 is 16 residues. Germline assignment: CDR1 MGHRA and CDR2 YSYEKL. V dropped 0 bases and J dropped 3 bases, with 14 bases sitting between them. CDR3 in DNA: TGCGCCAGCAGCCAAGAATCAGTAGCAGGGGACACTGAAGCTTTCTTT. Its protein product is CASSQESVAGDTEAFF.

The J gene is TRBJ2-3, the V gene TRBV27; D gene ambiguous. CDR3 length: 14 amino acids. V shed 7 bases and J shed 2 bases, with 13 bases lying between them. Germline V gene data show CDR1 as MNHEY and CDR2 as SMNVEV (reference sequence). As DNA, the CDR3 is TGTGCCAGCACCCGGTCCCTGCACACAGATACGCAGTATTTT. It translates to CASTRSLHTDTQYF.

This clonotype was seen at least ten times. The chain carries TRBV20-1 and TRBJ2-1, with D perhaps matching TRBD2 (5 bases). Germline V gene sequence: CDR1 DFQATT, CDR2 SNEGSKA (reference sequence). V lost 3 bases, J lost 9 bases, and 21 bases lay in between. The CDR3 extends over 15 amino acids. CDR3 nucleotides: TGCAGTGCTAGTCTGCGGGCCCGGGCGTGGGGTGAGCAGTTCTTC. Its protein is CSASLRARAWGEQFF.

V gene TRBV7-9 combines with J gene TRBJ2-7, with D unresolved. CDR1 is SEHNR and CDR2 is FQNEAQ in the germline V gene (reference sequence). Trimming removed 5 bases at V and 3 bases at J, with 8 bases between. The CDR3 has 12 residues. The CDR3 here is CASSARSYEQYF. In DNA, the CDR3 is TGTGCCAGCAGCGCCAGAAGCTACGAGCAGTACTTC.

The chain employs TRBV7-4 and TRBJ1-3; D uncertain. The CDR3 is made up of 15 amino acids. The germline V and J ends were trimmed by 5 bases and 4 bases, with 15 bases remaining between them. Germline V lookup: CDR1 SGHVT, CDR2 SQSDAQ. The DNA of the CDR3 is TGTGCCAGCAGCCTGCCGCCCGAATCCGGAAACACCATATATTTT. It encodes CASSLPPESGNTIYF.

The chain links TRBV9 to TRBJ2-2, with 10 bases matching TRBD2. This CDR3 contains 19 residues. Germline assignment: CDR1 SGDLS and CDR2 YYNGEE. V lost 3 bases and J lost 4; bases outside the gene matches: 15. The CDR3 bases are TGTGCCAGCAGCGGAATTACTAGCGGGGAGACGATGCGCACCGGGGAGCTGTTTTTT. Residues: CASSGITSGETMRTGELFF.

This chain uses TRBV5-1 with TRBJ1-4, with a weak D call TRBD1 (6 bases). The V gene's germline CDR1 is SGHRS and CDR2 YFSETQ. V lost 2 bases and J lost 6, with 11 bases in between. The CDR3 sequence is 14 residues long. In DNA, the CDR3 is TGCGCCAGCAGCTTCAGGACAGAGGATGAAAAACTGTTTTTT. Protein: CASSFRTEDEKLFF.

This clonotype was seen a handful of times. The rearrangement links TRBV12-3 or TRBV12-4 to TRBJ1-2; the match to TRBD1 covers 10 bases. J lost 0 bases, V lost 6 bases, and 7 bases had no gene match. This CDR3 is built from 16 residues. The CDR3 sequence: CASSPGQGVSNYGYTF. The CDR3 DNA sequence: TGTGCCAGCAGCCCCGGACAGGGGGTGTCTAACTATGGCTACACCTTC.

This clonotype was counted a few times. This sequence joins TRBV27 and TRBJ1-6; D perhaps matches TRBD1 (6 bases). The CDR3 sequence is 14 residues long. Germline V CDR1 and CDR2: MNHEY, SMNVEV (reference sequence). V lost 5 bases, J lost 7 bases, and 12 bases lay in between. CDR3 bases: TGTGCCAGCAGTCACGGACAGACAAATTCACCCCTCCACTTT. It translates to CASSHGQTNSPLHF.

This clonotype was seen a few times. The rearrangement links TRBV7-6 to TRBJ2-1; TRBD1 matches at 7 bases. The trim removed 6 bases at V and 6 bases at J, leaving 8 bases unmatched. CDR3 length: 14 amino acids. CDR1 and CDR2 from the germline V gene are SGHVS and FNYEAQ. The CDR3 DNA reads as TGTGCCAGCAGTTCGAGGGGGCAGTCCAATGAGCAGTTCTTC. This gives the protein CASSSRGQSNEQFF.

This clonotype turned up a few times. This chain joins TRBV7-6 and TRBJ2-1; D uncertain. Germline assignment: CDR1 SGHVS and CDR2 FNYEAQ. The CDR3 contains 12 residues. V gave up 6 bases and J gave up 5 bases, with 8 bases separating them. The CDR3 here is CASSPDNNEQFF. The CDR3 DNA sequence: TGTGCCAGCAGTCCCGATAACAATGAGCAGTTCTTC.

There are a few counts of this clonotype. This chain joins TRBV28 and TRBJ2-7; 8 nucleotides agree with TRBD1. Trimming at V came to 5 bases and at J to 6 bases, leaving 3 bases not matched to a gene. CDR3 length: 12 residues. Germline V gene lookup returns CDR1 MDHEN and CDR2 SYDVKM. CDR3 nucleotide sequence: TGTGCCAGCAGTCCGACAGGGGCCGAGCAGTACGTC. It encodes CASSPTGAEQYV.

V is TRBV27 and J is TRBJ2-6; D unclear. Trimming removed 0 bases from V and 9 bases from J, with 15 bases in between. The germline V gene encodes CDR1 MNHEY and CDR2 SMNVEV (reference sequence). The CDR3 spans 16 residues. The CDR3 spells CASSLSSGYRVNVLTF. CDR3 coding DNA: TGTGCCAGCAGTTTATCGAGTGGATACCGGGTCAACGTCCTGACTTTC.

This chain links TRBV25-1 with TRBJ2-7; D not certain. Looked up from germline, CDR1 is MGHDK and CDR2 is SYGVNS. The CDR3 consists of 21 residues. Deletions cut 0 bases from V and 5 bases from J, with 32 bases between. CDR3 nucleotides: TGTGCCAGCAGTGAATATTTTCGCGGTGGTACTCGACAAGTCGGAATGGACGAGCAGTACTTC. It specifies CASSEYFRGGTRQVGMDEQYF.

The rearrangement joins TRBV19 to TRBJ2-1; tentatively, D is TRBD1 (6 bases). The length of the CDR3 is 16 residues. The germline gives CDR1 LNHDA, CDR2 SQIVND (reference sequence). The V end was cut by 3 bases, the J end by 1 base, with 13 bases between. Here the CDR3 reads CASSIGGGSSYNEQFF. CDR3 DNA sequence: TGTGCCAGTAGTATTGGTGGGGGCTCTTCCTACAATGAGCAGTTCTTC.

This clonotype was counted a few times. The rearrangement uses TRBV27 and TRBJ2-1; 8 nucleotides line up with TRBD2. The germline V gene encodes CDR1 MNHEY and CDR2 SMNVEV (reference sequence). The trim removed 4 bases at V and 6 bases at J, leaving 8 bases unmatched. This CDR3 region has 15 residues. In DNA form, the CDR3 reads TGTGCCAGCAGTTCCCCCCCGGGGGGGGGCAATGAGCAGTTCTTC. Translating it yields CASSSPPGGGNEQFF.

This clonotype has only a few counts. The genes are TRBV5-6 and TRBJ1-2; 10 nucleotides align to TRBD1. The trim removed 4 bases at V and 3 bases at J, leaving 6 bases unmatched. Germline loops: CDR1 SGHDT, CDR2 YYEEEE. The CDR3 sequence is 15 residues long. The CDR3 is CASSAGTGAHYGYTF. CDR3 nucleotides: TGTGCCAGCAGCGCCGGGACAGGGGCCCACTATGGCTACACCTTC.

In DNA form, the CDR3 reads TGTGCCAGCAGTTACGAGGGAAGGCAGCCCCAGCATTTT. Encoded protein: CASSYEGRQPQHF. The V call is TRBV6-2 or TRBV6-3, the J call TRBJ1-5, with D unclear. Trimming left V 2 bases short and J 7 bases short, with 9 bases between. The CDR3 spans 13 residues. Germline lookup yields CDR1 MNHEY and CDR2 SVGEGT.

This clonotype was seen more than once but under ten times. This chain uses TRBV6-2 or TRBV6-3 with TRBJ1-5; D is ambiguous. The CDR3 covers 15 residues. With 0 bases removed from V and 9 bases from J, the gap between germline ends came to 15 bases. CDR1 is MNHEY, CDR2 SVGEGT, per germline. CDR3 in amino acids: CASSYSMELPWPQHF. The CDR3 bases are TGTGCCAGCAGTTACTCGATGGAGCTACCGTGGCCCCAGCATTTT.

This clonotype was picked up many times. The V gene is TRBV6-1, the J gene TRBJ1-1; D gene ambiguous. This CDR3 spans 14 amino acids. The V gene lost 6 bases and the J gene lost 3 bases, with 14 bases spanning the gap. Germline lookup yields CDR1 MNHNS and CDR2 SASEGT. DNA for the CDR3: TGTGCCAGCAGGGGCAGCAGAAAGGACACTGAAGCTTTCTTT. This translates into CASRGSRKDTEAFF.

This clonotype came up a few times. In DNA form, the CDR3 reads TGTGCCAGCAGTTACAAGGGGGCGCTTACTAATGAAAAACTGTTTTTT. It encodes CASSYKGALTNEKLFF. The gene calls are TRBV6-8 and TRBJ1-4, with 7 bases fitting TRBD1. The V and J ends lost 2 bases and 2 bases, in that order; junction bases with no gene match: 5. This CDR3 comprises 16 residues. CDR1 MNHGY and CDR2 SAAAGT come from the germline V gene.

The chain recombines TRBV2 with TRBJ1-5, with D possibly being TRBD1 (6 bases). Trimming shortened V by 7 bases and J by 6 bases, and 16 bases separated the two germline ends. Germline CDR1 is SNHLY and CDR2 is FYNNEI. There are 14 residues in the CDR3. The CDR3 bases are TGTGCCAGCAACCCCGGGGGGGCCCTTCAGCCCCAGCATTTT. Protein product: CASNPGGALQPQHF.